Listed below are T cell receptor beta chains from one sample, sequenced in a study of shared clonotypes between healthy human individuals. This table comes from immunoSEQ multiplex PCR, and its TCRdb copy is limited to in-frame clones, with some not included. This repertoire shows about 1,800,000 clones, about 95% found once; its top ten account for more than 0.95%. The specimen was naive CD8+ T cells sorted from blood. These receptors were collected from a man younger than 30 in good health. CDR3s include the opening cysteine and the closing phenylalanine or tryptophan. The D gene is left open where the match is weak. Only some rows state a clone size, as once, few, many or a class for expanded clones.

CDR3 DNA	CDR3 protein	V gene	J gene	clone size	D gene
TGTGCCAGCAGCCCCCGGGAGGAGGCGCCCATGAACACTGAAGCTTTCTTT	CASSPREEAPMNTEAFF	TRBV28	TRBJ1-1	.	.
TGCAGCGTGGAGGGGGGGAAAGGGTCTGGCTATGGCTACACCTTC	CSVEGGKGSGYGYTF	TRBV29-1	TRBJ1-2	.	.
TGTGCCAGCAGCTTAACAGGTCCCTATGGCTACACCTTC	CASSLTGPYGYTF	TRBV7-9	TRBJ1-2	.	.
TGTGCCAGCATGGAGGGCCTCAGACATTGGGAGCAGTACTTC	CASMEGLRHWEQYF	TRBV28	TRBJ2-7	.	.
TGTGCCAGCAGTTTACAGGGGGCTGGCACTGAAGCTTTCTTT	CASSLQGAGTEAFF	TRBV6-5	TRBJ1-1	.	TRBD1
TGTGCCAGCAGCTTATCCGGTCCGGAGACCCAGTACTTC	CASSLSGPETQYF	TRBV13	TRBJ2-5	.	.
TGTGCCAGTAGTCTCCTGGCCCAAACTAGCGGGGGAGAGACCCAGTACTTC	CASSLLAQTSGGETQYF	TRBV19	TRBJ2-5	.	TRBD2
TGTGCCACCTGGGGCGGGGGCCCGTACCAAGAGACCCAGTACTTC	CATWGGGPYQETQYF	TRBV15	TRBJ2-5	.	.
TGCGCCAGCAGTGAGTCGCCTAGCGGGATTCCCTACGAGCAGTACTTC	CASSESPSGIPYEQYF	TRBV10-2	TRBJ2-7	once	TRBD2
TGTGCCAGCAGTTCAGGGGCGGGGTCCCGCACTGAAGCTTTCTTT	CASSSGAGSRTEAFF	TRBV27	TRBJ1-1	.	.
TGTGCCAGCAGCTTAGGGGGACAGGGTAATCAGCCCCAGCATTTT	CASSLGGQGNQPQHF	TRBV7-9	TRBJ1-5	.	TRBD1
TGTGCCACCTCCCCCGCTATGGACATTCAGTACTTC	CATSPAMDIQYF	TRBV28	TRBJ2-4	.	.
TGTGCCAGCAGGCCAGCGGGGGGTATTACTGAAGCTTTCTTT	CASRPAGGITEAFF	TRBV6-5	TRBJ1-1	.	.
TGTGCCAGCAGCAGCCTAAAAACCTACGAGCAGTACTTC	CASSSLKTYEQYF	TRBV21-1	TRBJ2-7	.	.
TGTGCCAGCAGTTTGGCAGGTCCCTACGAGCAGTACTTC	CASSLAGPYEQYF	TRBV27	TRBJ2-7	.	.
TGTGCCAGCAGTGGGGTACTAGTTTCCAATCAGCCCCAGCATTTT	CASSGVLVSNQPQHF	TRBV28	TRBJ1-5	.	.
TGTGCCAGCAGTGACGTAGCGGAGCCTCAAGAGACCCAGTACTTC	CASSDVAEPQETQYF	TRBV27	TRBJ2-5	.	.
TGTGCCAGCAGTACCCGGCGGGGCTTCTCCTACGAGCAGTACTTC	CASSTRRGFSYEQYF	TRBV5-6	TRBJ2-7	once	.
TGTGCCAGCAGCCTTATAGTGGGTCTTATCGGCGAGCAGTACTTC	CASSLIVGLIGEQYF	TRBV7-9	TRBJ2-7	.	.
TGTGCCAGCAGTTTATCGGGGACAGAAGCTCAAGAGACCCAGTACTTC	CASSLSGTEAQETQYF	TRBV27	TRBJ2-5	.	TRBD1
TGTGCCAGCAGGGGGACAGGGCCTATGGAGACCCAGTACTTC	CASRGTGPMETQYF	TRBV6-7	TRBJ2-5	.	TRBD1
TGTGCCAGCACCCACAGACTAGCCTCGAACACCGGGGAGCTGTTTTTT	CASTHRLASNTGELFF	TRBV28	TRBJ2-2	.	TRBD2
TGTGCCAGCTCCCCCACCTACGAGCAGTACTTC	CASSPTYEQYF	TRBV18	TRBJ2-7	.	.
TGTGCCAGCAGCTTGGCCACCGGGGAGCTGTTTTTT	CASSLATGELFF	TRBV13	TRBJ2-2	.	.
TGTGCCAGCAGGGAGGAGGTCAGGGCGGGCGAGCAGTACTTC	CASREEVRAGEQYF	TRBV6-5	TRBJ2-7	.	.
TGTGCCAGCAGCGAGCAGGGGGAAAACACTGAAGCTTTCTTT	CASSEQGENTEAFF	TRBV9	TRBJ1-1	.	TRBD1
TGTGCCAGCAGCGTAGATCATGGTGAGCAGTTCTTC	CASSVDHGEQFF	TRBV9	TRBJ2-1	.	.
TGTGCCAGCAGTCCCACAGGAAACACCGGGGAGCTGTTTTTT	CASSPTGNTGELFF	TRBV6-5	TRBJ2-2	.	.
TGTGCCAGCAGCTTGATCGGACTAGCGGGAGAGAGAGCCGATACGCAGTATTTT	CASSLIGLAGERADTQYF	TRBV5-6	TRBJ2-3	.	TRBD2
TGTGCCAGCAGCCCGGGACAGGGGATATACGAGCAGTACTTC	CASSPGQGIYEQYF	TRBV6-5	TRBJ2-7	.	TRBD1
TGTGCCAGCAGTTTTGGGGCGTCAGGTGCCTACGAGCAGTACTTC	CASSFGASGAYEQYF	TRBV28	TRBJ2-7	.	.
TGTGCCAGCAGCTTTAGCTTGTCGGAGGGACGGGGTAATTCACCCCTCCACTTT	CASSFSLSEGRGNSPLHF	TRBV7-9	TRBJ1-6	.	.
TGTGCCAGCAGCTTAGATGCGGGAGTAGCCTACGAGCAGTACTTC	CASSLDAGVAYEQYF	TRBV7-9	TRBJ2-7	.	TRBD2
TGTGCCAGCAGTACCACCTTCTCAGGCTCCTACGAGCAGTACTTC	CASSTTFSGSYEQYF	TRBV27	TRBJ2-7	.	.
TGTGCCAGCAGTTTGGGAAAGTCCTACGAGCAGTACTTC	CASSLGKSYEQYF	TRBV27	TRBJ2-7	few	.
TGTGCCATCAGTTCCCTCGTGGACAGGGCGTCGGATACGCAGTATTTT	CAISSLVDRASDTQYF	TRBV10-3	TRBJ2-3	.	TRBD1
TGTGCCAGCAGCTCGACAGGGGGTCGGGACGAGCAGTACTTC	CASSSTGGRDEQYF	TRBV7-9	TRBJ2-7	.	TRBD1
TGTGCCTGGGGCGGAGAATACGAGCAGTACTTC	CAWGGEYEQYF	TRBV30	TRBJ2-7	.	.
TGTGCCAGCAGCCCTGGGACAGGGGCTTATGGCTACACCTTC	CASSPGTGAYGYTF	TRBV5-6	TRBJ1-2	.	TRBD1
TGTGCCATCAGCGGGGGGTGGGAGAACCCCTACGAGCAGTACTTC	CAISGGWENPYEQYF	TRBV7-9	TRBJ2-7	.	TRBD2
TGTGCCAGCAGTGAAGACTTCACGACCAATGAGCAGTTCTTC	CASSEDFTTNEQFF	TRBV6-1	TRBJ2-1	.	.